The rows below give T cell receptor beta chains drawn from one sample of a study of CD8 T cells in Susac syndrome. Using its own MiXCR run on the immunoSEQ multiplex PCR reads, TCRdb lists one record per CDR3 protein. The sample lists 150,000 to 250,000 distinct CDR3 sequences, nearly 95% occurring once. Sequenced sample: CD4+ T cells from PBMCs. These TCRs come from a human donor with multiple sclerosis. CDR3s include the opening cysteine and the closing phenylalanine or tryptophan. Each record gives: D gene, clone size, V gene, J gene, CDR3 DNA, CDR3 protein. A D gene is named only where the DNA matches it firmly. Clone size, where shown, is once, few, many, or a class for clones that have expanded.

>-|-|TRBV12-3/TRBV12-4|TRBJ2-7
TGTGCCAGCAGTTTTGGGGGGGCGCGAGAGCAGTACTTC
CASSFGGAREQYF
>TRBD1|-|TRBV12-3/TRBV12-4|TRBJ2-7
TGTGCCAGCAGTCCAGGGACAGCCCCCGGGTACTTC
CASSPGTAPGYF
>-|-|TRBV3-1|TRBJ2-1
TGTGCCAGCAGCCAAGAATCACTTTACAATGAGCAGTTCTTC
CASSQESLYNEQFF
>-|-|TRBV19|TRBJ1-5
TGTGCCAGTAGTATAGACCGGCGGGGTCAGCCCCAGCATTTT
CASSIDRRGQPQHF
>-|once|TRBV5-1|TRBJ1-2
TGCGCCAGCAGCACTCCTGGGGATCATTGGAACTATGGCTACACCTTC
CASSTPGDHWNYGYTF
>TRBD2|-|TRBV6-5|TRBJ2-7
TGTGCCAGCAGTTCGGTTAGCGGGGGATCCGGTTACGAGCAGTACTTC
CASSSVSGGSGYEQYF
>TRBD1|-|TRBV7-9|TRBJ2-3
TGTGCCAGCAGCAACTTCCTCGGGACAGAATTCACAGATACGCAGTATTTT
CASSNFLGTEFTDTQYF
>TRBD1|-|TRBV3-1|TRBJ1-1
TGTGCCAGCAGCCAAGGGACAGGAGCCATGACTGAAGCTTTCTTT
CASSQGTGAMTEAFF
>TRBD1|-|TRBV18|TRBJ2-2
TGTGCCAGCTCACCGCAGGGGGCCGGTGCCACCGGGGAGCTGTTTTTT
CASSPQGAGATGELFF
>TRBD1|-|TRBV11-2|TRBJ2-7
TGTGCCAGCAGCCCAGGACCGGGACAGGGGACGAACTACGAGCAGTACTTC
CASSPGPGQGTNYEQYF
>TRBD1|-|TRBV7-3|TRBJ2-5
TGTGCCAGCACCCTCACAGGGGGCCGCCAAGAGACCCAGTACTTC
CASTLTGGRQETQYF
>-|-|TRBV7-9|TRBJ2-3
TGTGCCAGCAGCTTATCAACAGGGTTCACAGATACGCAGTATTTT
CASSLSTGFTDTQYF
>TRBD1|-|TRBV24-1|TRBJ2-7
TGTGCCACCAGTCCCGGGACAGGATCCTACGAGCAGTACTTC
CATSPGTGSYEQYF
>TRBD1|-|TRBV5-1|TRBJ1-2
TGCGCCAGCAGCTTGGAAGGACAGGGGGCGAAAGGCTACACCTTC
CASSLEGQGAKGYTF
>TRBD1|-|TRBV20-1|TRBJ1-1
TGCAGTGCTTTCTTCAGGGGGGGCACTGAAGCTTTCTTT
CSAFFRGGTEAFF
>-|-|TRBV12-5|TRBJ2-5
TGTGCTAGTGGTTTGGTAATGGGGGGCGCGGAGGAGACCCAGTACTTC
CASGLVMGGAEETQYF
>TRBD2|-|TRBV7-9|TRBJ2-3
TGTGCCAGCAGGGCTCTCGGACTAGCTGATACGCAGTATTTT
CASRALGLADTQYF
>-|-|TRBV20-1|TRBJ2-5
TGCAGTGCTAGAGTCCCGTGGAAGGGACCTGGGACCCAGTACTTC
CSARVPWKGPGTQYF
>-|-|TRBV2|TRBJ2-7
TGTGCCAGCAGTGAGAGACCCACTTTCGGCGAGCAGTACTTC
CASSERPTFGEQYF
>TRBD1|-|TRBV6-1|TRBJ1-2
TGTGCCAGCAGTGCGCGACAGGGCAAGGATGGCTACACCTTC
CASSARQGKDGYTF
>-|-|TRBV24-1|TRBJ2-2
TGTGCCACCGGTTCCGACTCGAACACCGGGGAGCTGTTTTTT
CATGSDSNTGELFF
>TRBD1|-|TRBV5-4|TRBJ1-6
TGTGCCAGCAGCGTTGACAGGGCCCATAATTCACCCCTCCACTTT
CASSVDRAHNSPLHF
>TRBD2|-|TRBV20-1|TRBJ2-1
TGCAGTGCTAGAGATCTAGCGGGGCGGGAGCAGTTCTTC
CSARDLAGREQFF
>-|once|TRBV20-1|TRBJ2-7
TGCAGTGCTAGACAACTCTACGAGCAGTACTTC
CSARQLYEQYF
>-|-|TRBV4-2|TRBJ1-2
TGTGCCAGCAGCCAAGGCGCGAGCACTAACTATGGCTACACCTTC
CASSQGASTNYGYTF
>-|few|TRBV5-4|TRBJ2-3
TGTGCCAGCAGCTTTGCCGGGGCAGATACGCAGTATTTT
CASSFAGADTQYF
>TRBD1|-|TRBV27|TRBJ2-3
TGTGCCAGCAGTGACAGGGTCCCCGGGGATACGCAGTATTTT
CASSDRVPGDTQYF
>-|once|TRBV15|TRBJ1-1
TGTGCCACCAGCAGGAAAAACCAATTAATGAACACTGAAGCTTTCTTT
CATSRKNQLMNTEAFF
>TRBD2|-|TRBV7-3|TRBJ2-1
TGTGCCAGCAGCTTAGGACTAGCGGGAATACAAGAGCAGTTCTTC
CASSLGLAGIQEQFF
>-|-|TRBV24-1|TRBJ2-1
TGTGCCACCAGTGATGCCCGTAGGGCAAACAATGAGCAGTTCTTC
CATSDARRANNEQFF
>-|-|TRBV5-1|TRBJ2-4
TGCGCCAGCAGCTTCCAGGACAGTAAAAACATTCAGTACTTC
CASSFQDSKNIQYF
>-|-|TRBV11-2|TRBJ1-6
TGTGCCAGCAGCTTAACGCCCTACACTTCACCCCTCCACTTT
CASSLTPYTSPLHF
>-|-|TRBV30|TRBJ1-2
TGTGCCTGGAGCCCACCCGGCAGGGGCTACACCTTC
CAWSPPGRGYTF
>TRBD1|once|TRBV30|TRBJ1-1
TGTGCCGGAAGAACAGGGGGAGCTTTCTTT
CAGRTGGAFF
>TRBD2|once|TRBV5-1|TRBJ2-5
TGCGCCAGCAGCCCGGGACTAGCGGGGACCCAAGAGACCCAGTACTTC
CASSPGLAGTQETQYF
>-|-|TRBV19|TRBJ2-7
TGTGCCAGTAGTTTGGGGGACGCCTTTCGAGAGCAGTACTTC
CASSLGDAFREQYF
>TRBD2|-|TRBV3-1|TRBJ2-7
TGTGCCAGCAGCCCCGGGACTAGCGGGGACCTCTACGAGCAGTACTTC
CASSPGTSGDLYEQYF
>-|-|TRBV25-1|TRBJ2-5
TGTGCCAGCAGTGAATTTGGGAGTACAGAGACCCAGTACTTC
CASSEFGSTETQYF
>-|-|TRBV20-1|TRBJ1-2
TGCAGTGCTAGAGTCGTGGACACCCACTTTAACTATGGCTACACCTTC
CSARVVDTHFNYGYTF
>-|-|TRBV29-1|TRBJ1-1
TGCAGCGTTGGCCTCGGGGGATTAGCTTTCTTT
CSVGLGGLAFF
>-|-|TRBV3-1|TRBJ2-1
TGTGCCAGCAGCCAAGTCTGGCTCATGGACAATGAGCAGTTCTTC
CASSQVWLMDNEQFF
>TRBD2|-|TRBV7-2|TRBJ2-3
TGTGCCAGCAGCTTGCGGGCGGGAGGGCCGGTTTCAGATACGCAGTATTTT
CASSLRAGGPVSDTQYF